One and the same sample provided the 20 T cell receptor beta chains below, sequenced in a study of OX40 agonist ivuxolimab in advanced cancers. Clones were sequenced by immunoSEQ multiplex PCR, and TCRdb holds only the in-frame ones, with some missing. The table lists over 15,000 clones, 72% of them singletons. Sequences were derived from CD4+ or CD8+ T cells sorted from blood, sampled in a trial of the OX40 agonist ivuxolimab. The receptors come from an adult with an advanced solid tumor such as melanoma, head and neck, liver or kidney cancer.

CDR3 amino acids: CASGSSGGFNNEQFF. CDR3 in DNA: TGTGCCAGCGGTTCTAGCGGGGGGTTCAACAATGAGCAGTTCTTC. This sequence joins TRBV27 and TRBJ2-1; 11 bases line up with TRBD2. The CDR3 is 15 residues long. Trimming removed 8 bases from V and 5 bases from J; junction bases left unmatched: 8. The V gene's germline CDR1 is MNHEY and CDR2 SMNVEV (reference sequence).

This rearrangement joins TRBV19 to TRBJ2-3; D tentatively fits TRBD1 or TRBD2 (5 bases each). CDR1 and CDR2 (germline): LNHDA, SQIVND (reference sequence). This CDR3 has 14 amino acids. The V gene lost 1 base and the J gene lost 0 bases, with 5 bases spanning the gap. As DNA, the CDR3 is TGTGCCAGTAGTATAGGGGACAGCACAGATACGCAGTATTTT. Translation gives CASSIGDSTDTQYF.

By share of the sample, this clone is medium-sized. In DNA form, the CDR3 reads TGCGCCAGCAGCCAAGAGAATAGCAATCAGCCCCAGCATTTT. Its translation is CASSQENSNQPQHF. The chain employs TRBV4-1 and TRBJ1-5; no firm D call. The CDR3 is 14 residues long. Germline-derived CDR1 and CDR2 are MGHRA and YSYEKL. V lost 0 bases to trimming and J lost 0 bases, with 3 bases between them.

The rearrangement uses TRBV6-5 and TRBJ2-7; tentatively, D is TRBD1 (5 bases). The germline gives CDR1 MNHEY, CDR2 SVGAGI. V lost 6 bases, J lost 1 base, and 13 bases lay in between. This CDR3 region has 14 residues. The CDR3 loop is CASSPAQVSYEQYF. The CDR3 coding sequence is TGTGCCAGCAGCCCGGCACAGGTTTCCTACGAGCAGTACTTC.

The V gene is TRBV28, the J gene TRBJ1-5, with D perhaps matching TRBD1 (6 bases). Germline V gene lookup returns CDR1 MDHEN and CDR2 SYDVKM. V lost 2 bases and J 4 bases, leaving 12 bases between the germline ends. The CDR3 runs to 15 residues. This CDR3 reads CASSLPRTVNQPQHF. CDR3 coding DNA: TGTGCCAGCAGTTTACCCAGGACAGTAAATCAGCCCCAGCATTTT.

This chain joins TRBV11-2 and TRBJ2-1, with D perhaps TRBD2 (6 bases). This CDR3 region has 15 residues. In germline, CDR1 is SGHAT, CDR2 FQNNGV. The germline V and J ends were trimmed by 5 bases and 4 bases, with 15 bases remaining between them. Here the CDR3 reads CASSQEEGTYNEQFF. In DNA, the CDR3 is TGTGCCAGCAGCCAAGAGGAGGGCACTTACAATGAGCAGTTCTTC.

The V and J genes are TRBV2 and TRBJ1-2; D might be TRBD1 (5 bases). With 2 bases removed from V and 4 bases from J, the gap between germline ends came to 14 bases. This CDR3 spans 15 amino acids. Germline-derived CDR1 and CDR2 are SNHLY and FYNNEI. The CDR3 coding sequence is TGTGCCAGCAGTGAATGGGGCCAGGGCGGCTATGGCTACACCTTC. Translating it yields CASSEWGQGGYGYTF. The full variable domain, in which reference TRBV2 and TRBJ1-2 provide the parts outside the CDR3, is EPEVTQTPSHQVTQMGQEVILRCVPISNHLYFYWYRQILGQKVEFLVSFYNNEISEKSEIFDDQFSVERPDGSNFTLKIRSTKLEDSAMYFCASSEWGQGGYGYTFGSGTRLTVV.

The CDR3 DNA reads as TGTGCCAGCAGCGCCGGACTAGCGGGGACCATGGAGCAGTACTTC. Translating it yields CASSAGLAGTMEQYF. V is TRBV7-3 and J is TRBJ2-7, with 12 bases fitting TRBD2. The ends lost 5 bases at V and 7 bases at J; junction bases unmatched: 9. Germline V lookup: CDR1 SGHTA, CDR2 FQGTGA. The CDR3 runs to 15 residues.

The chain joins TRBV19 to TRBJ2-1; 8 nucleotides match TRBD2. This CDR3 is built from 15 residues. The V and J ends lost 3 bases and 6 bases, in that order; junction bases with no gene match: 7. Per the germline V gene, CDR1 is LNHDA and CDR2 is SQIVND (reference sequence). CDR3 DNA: TGTGCCAGTAGTATCTCGCTAGCGGGCTTCAATGAGCAGTTCTTC. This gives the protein CASSISLAGFNEQFF.

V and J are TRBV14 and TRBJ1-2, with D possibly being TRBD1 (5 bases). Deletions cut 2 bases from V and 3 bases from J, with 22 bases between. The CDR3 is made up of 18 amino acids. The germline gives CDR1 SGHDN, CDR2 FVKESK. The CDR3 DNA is TGTGCCAGCAGCCAACCCGGGGGAGTCCTTCTGGCCTACTATGGCTACACCTTC. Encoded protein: CASSQPGGVLLAYYGYTF.

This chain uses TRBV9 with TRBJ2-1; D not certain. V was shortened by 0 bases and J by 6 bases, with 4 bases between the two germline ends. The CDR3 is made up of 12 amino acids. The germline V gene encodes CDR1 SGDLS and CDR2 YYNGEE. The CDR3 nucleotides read TGTGCCAGCAGCGTAGAATCCAATGAGCAGTTCTTC. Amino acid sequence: CASSVESNEQFF.

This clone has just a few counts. This CDR3 is CASSYPSGGQETQYF. CDR3 bases: TGTGCCAGCAGTTATCCCAGCGGGGGCCAAGAGACCCAGTACTTC. The rearrangement uses TRBV6-9 and TRBJ2-5; 8 bases are shared with TRBD2. The CDR3 has 15 amino acids. Germline lookup yields CDR1 MNHGY and CDR2 SVAAGI. V lost 2 bases, J lost 1 base, and 3 bases stayed unmatched.

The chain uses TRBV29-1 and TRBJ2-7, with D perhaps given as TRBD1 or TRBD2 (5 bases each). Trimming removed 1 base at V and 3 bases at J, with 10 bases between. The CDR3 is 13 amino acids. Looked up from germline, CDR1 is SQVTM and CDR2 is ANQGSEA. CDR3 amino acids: CSVEGGDGYEQYF. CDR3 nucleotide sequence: TGCAGCGTTGAAGGAGGGGACGGCTACGAGCAGTACTTC.

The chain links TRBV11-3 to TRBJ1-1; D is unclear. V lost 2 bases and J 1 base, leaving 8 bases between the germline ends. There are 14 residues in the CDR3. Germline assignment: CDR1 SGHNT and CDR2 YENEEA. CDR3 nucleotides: TGTGCCAGCAGCTTATGGATGGAGAACACTGAAGCTTTCTTT. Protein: CASSLWMENTEAFF.

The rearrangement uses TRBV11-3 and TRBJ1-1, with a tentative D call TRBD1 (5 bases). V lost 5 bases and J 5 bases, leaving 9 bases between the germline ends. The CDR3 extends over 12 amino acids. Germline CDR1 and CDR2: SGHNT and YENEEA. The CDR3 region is CASSPGGTEAFF. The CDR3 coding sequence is TGTGCCAGCAGCCCGGGGGGGACTGAAGCTTTCTTT.

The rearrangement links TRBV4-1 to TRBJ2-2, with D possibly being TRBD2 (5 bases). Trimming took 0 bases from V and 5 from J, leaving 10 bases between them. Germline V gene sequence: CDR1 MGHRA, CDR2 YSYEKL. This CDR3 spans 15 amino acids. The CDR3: CASSQDPGGTGELFF. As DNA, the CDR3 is TGCGCCAGCAGCCAAGATCCTGGCGGGACCGGGGAGCTGTTTTTT.

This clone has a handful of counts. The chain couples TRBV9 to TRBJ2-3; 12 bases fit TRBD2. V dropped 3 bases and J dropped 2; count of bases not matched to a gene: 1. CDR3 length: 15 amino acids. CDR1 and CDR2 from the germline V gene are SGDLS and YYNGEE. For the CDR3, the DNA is TGTGCCAGCAGCGCTAGCGGGGGGGCCACAGATACGCAGTATTTT. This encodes CASSASGGATDTQYF.

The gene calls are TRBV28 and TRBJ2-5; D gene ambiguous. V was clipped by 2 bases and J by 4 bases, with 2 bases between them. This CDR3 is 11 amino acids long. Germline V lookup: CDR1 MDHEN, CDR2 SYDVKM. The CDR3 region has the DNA TGTGCCAGCAGTTTAAGAGAGACCCAGTACTTC. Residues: CASSLRETQYF.

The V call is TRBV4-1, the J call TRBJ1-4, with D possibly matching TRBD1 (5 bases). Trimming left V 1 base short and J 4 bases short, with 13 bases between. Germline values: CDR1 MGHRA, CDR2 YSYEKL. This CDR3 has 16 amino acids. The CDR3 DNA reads TGCGCCAGCAGCCAAGTCCCGGGCAGGGATAATGAAAAACTGTTTTTT. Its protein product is CASSQVPGRDNEKLFF.

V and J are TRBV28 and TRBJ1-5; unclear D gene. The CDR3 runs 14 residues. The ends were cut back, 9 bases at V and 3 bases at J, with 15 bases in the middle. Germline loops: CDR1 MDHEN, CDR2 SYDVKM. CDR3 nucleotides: TGTGCCAGTTCCCTCAGGAGAAACAATCAGCCCCAGCATTTT. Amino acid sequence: CASSLRRNNQPQHF.